The 11 T cell receptor beta chains in this list originate from one sample, sequenced in a study of T cell responses to AZD1222 COVID-19 vaccine. Clones were read by immunoSEQ multiplex PCR, and TCRdb kept only the in-frame ones, dropping some. The data contain around 180,000 clones, about 94% of them singletons. The sequencing here drew on peripheral blood, taken on day 0 of AZD1222 vaccination. The receptor set was obtained from an adult in good health.

The rearrangement joins TRBV5-5 to TRBJ2-1; 9 bases are shared with TRBD1. Germline V gene data show CDR1 as SGHKS and CDR2 as YYEKEE (reference sequence). This CDR3 comprises 14 residues. The junction had 4 bases not matched to a gene; V was cut back by 4 bases and J by 5 bases. This CDR3 is CASSGTGLDNEQFF. The CDR3 DNA sequence: TGTGCCAGCAGCGGGACAGGGCTTGACAATGAGCAGTTCTTC.

V is TRBV5-1 and J is TRBJ2-5; 8 bases agree with TRBD1. V lost 5 bases and J lost 0; bases outside the gene matches: 6. In germline, CDR1 is SGHRS, CDR2 YFSETQ. The CDR3 is 15 amino acids. The CDR3 is CASSATGANQETQYF. As DNA, the CDR3 is TGCGCCAGCAGTGCGACAGGGGCGAACCAAGAGACCCAGTACTTC.

This clone was seen a single time. This chain links TRBV5-1 with TRBJ1-3; D may be TRBD1 (5 bases). Trimming took 0 bases from V and 4 from J, leaving 11 bases between them. Germline CDR1 is SGHRS and CDR2 is YFSETQ. This CDR3 is 15 amino acids long. The CDR3 region is CASSLDRSRGNTIYF. CDR3 nucleotides: TGCGCCAGCAGCTTGGACAGGTCAAGAGGAAACACCATATATTTT.

The rearrangement uses TRBV2 and TRBJ1-6; the match to TRBD1 covers 7 bases. The CDR3 extends over 14 amino acids. V was clipped by 7 bases and J by 7 bases; unmatched bases: 7. Germline lookup yields CDR1 SNHLY and CDR2 FYNNEI. CDR3: CASKEGAKNSPLHF. CDR3 sequence (DNA): TGTGCCAGCAAGGAGGGGGCAAAGAATTCACCCCTCCACTTT.

The V call is TRBV28, the J call TRBJ1-1, with TRBD1 as a possible D gene (5 bases). In germline, CDR1 is MDHEN, CDR2 SYDVKM. Trimming left V 2 bases short and J 8 bases short, with 6 bases between. The CDR3 consists of 11 residues. This CDR3 reads CASSLAGEAFF. DNA for the CDR3: TGTGCCAGCAGTTTAGCAGGGGAAGCTTTCTTT.

This sequence joins TRBV7-8 and TRBJ2-7; D not resolved. CDR3 length: 13 residues. Germline CDR1 and CDR2: SGHVS and FQNEAQ. The V gene lost 8 bases and the J gene lost 6 bases, with 17 bases spanning the gap. This CDR3 reads CASHGLPTGEQYF. In nucleotides, the CDR3 is TGTGCCAGCCACGGCCTCCCGACGGGCGAGCAGTACTTC.

V gene TRBV10-3 combines with J gene TRBJ1-1, with 9 bases aligning to TRBD1. Per the germline V gene, CDR1 is ENHRY and CDR2 is SYGVKD. The CDR3 covers 15 residues. Germline trimming cut 0 bases from V and 10 bases from J; bases unmatched to any gene: 9. DNA for the CDR3: TGTGCCATCAGTGAGTCGACTCGGGACAGGGTTGCAGCTTTCTTT. This encodes CAISESTRDRVAAFF.

The chain recombines TRBV7-8 with TRBJ1-1; 7 bases line up with TRBD1. J was trimmed by 1 base and V by 4 bases; bases with no gene match: 15. CDR1 SGHVS and CDR2 FQNEAQ come from the germline V gene. This CDR3 region has 18 residues. CDR3 in amino acids: CASSSARIDRASNTEAFF. CDR3 in DNA: TGTGCCAGCAGCTCCGCAAGGATTGACAGGGCCTCGAACACTGAAGCTTTCTTT.

The gene calls are TRBV7-3 and TRBJ2-7; D tentatively fits TRBD1 or TRBD2 (6 bases each). Looked up from germline, CDR1 is SGHTA and CDR2 is FQGTGA. V lost 0 bases and J lost 0, with 9 bases in between. There are 15 residues in the CDR3. The CDR3: CASSLTGGSSYEQYF. CDR3 sequence (DNA): TGTGCCAGCAGCTTAACAGGGGGGAGCTCCTACGAGCAGTACTTC.

V usage is TRBV28 and J usage is TRBJ1-2, with D possibly matching TRBD1 (5 bases). Germline values: CDR1 MDHEN, CDR2 SYDVKM. CDR3 length: 15 amino acids. V shed 5 bases and J shed 1 base, with 14 bases lying between them. The CDR3 nucleotides are TGTGCCAGCAGTGGAGGGACCTCTCATAACTATGGCTACACCTTC. Protein product: CASSGGTSHNYGYTF.

The chain links TRBV29-1 to TRBJ2-1, with 13 positions matching TRBD2. After removal of 7 bases from V and 6 bases from J, the junction contained 9 bases not matched to a gene. The CDR3 spans 15 residues. Germline V gives CDR1 SQVTM, CDR2 ANQGSEA. CDR3 coding DNA: TGCAGCGCATTACTAGCGGGAGGGCGCGCCAATGAGCAGTTCTTC. It specifies CSALLAGGRANEQFF.